A single sample is the source of the 25 T cell receptor beta chains below, sequenced in a study of Ad26.COV2.S vaccination and SARS-CoV-2 variants. Stated treatment: approximately 18 received Ad26.COV2.S at low or high dose, single or two shots; about 5 received placebo; per-sample allocation not given. Specimen acquisition occurred on day 63 following the initial vaccine or placebo injection. Here immunoSEQ multiplex PCR was the method, and the copy in TCRdb shows in-frame clones only, minus some. This sample has roughly 450,000 clones, with 75% to 95% found just once. The source was peripheral blood, collected in a trial of Ad26.COV2.S vaccine versus placebo. The receptors derive from a person between 18 and 59 years old who received the Ad26.COV2.S COVID-19 vaccine or a placebo.

The V and J genes are TRBV7-6 and TRBJ2-5, with a tentative D call TRBD1 (6 bases). Germline loops: CDR1 SGHVS, CDR2 FNYEAQ. V dropped 4 bases and J dropped 2 bases, with 20 bases sitting between them. The length of the CDR3 is 17 residues. This CDR3 is CASSSSPPYRDQETQYF. The CDR3 DNA is TGTGCCAGCAGCTCCTCACCCCCGTACAGGGATCAAGAGACCCAGTACTTC.

The chain recombines TRBV2 with TRBJ2-2, with TRBD1 identical over 7 bases. Germline trimming cut 4 bases from V and 2 bases from J; bases unmatched to any gene: 7. Germline lookup yields CDR1 SNHLY and CDR2 FYNNEI. This CDR3 spans 16 amino acids. DNA of the CDR3: TGTGCCAGCAGTGCAATTGGGACAGTAAACACCGGGGAGCTGTTTTTT. Translation gives CASSAIGTVNTGELFF. The full variable domain, in which reference TRBV2 and TRBJ2-2 provide the parts outside the CDR3, is EPEVTQTPSHQVTQMGQEVILRCVPISNHLYFYWYRQILGQKVEFLVSFYNNEISEKSEIFDDQFSVERPDGSNFTLKIRSTKLEDSAMYFCASSAIGTVNTGELFFGEGSRLTVL.

This chain connects TRBV7-2 to TRBJ1-6; D gene ambiguous. Germline values: CDR1 SGHTA, CDR2 FQGNSA. The CDR3 has 15 amino acids. V was shortened by 1 base and J by 8 bases, with 12 bases between the two germline ends. The CDR3, as DNA: TGTGCCAGCAGCTTAGTTACGTTGCGGTATTCACCCCTCCACTTT. Its protein is CASSLVTLRYSPLHF.

This sequence joins TRBV10-3 and TRBJ1-4, with 7 positions matching TRBD1. The V gene end was trimmed by 0 bases and the J gene end by 6 bases; junction bases not matched to a gene: 10. The germline V gene has CDR1 ENHRY and CDR2 SYGVKD. This CDR3 is 17 amino acids long. In DNA, the CDR3 is TGTGCCATCAGTGAGTCGGGGACAGTAGACGGAGATGAAAAACTGTTTTTT. It encodes CAISESGTVDGDEKLFF.

This clone showed up just a few times. The chain employs TRBV19 and TRBJ2-7, with D tentatively TRBD1 or TRBD2 (5 bases each). The CDR3 is made up of 13 amino acids. The germline V gene has CDR1 LNHDA and CDR2 SQIVND (reference sequence). The germline V and J ends were trimmed by 4 bases and 2 bases, with 9 bases remaining between them. The CDR3 sequence is CASSTGDAYEQYF. In DNA, the CDR3 is TGTGCCAGTAGTACCGGGGACGCCTACGAGCAGTACTTC.

This rearrangement joins TRBV3-1 (or the pseudogene TRBV3-2) to TRBJ2-2; a weak D match, TRBD1 (5 bases). V was trimmed by 0 bases and J by 0 bases, leaving 11 bases between them. Germline CDR1 reads LGHDT; CDR2 reads YNNKEL (reference sequence). The CDR3 is made up of 17 amino acids. The CDR3: CASSQDRWGANTGELFF. The CDR3 nucleotides are TGTGCCAGCAGCCAAGATCGGTGGGGCGCGAACACCGGGGAGCTGTTTTTT.

This chain connects TRBV5-6 to TRBJ2-2, with D perhaps given as TRBD1 or TRBD2 (6 bases each). The CDR3 is 15 residues long. The ends were cut back, 2 bases at V and 3 bases at J, with 11 bases in the middle. Germline-derived CDR1 and CDR2 are SGHDT and YYEEEE. CDR3 in amino acids: CASSFPGGYTGELFF. The CDR3 DNA follows: TGTGCCAGCAGCTTTCCCGGGGGCTACACCGGGGAGCTGTTTTTT.

This chain links TRBV6-5 with TRBJ2-3; 7 nucleotides line up with TRBD2. With 4 bases clipped from V and 0 bases from J, the junction kept 7 bases outside the gene matches. Germline V gene lookup returns CDR1 MNHEY and CDR2 SVGAGI. The CDR3 has 16 residues. In DNA, the CDR3 is TGTGCCAGCAGTTCTTTAGCGGGCCGTAGCACAGATACGCAGTATTTT. As protein: CASSSLAGRSTDTQYF.

This CDR3 reads CASSSGTSGMVGEQYF. CDR3 bases: TGCGCCAGCAGCTCGGGGACTAGCGGGATGGTTGGCGAGCAGTACTTC. This rearrangement joins TRBV5-1 to TRBJ2-7, with 13 bases matching TRBD2. This CDR3 is 16 amino acids long. Germline V gives CDR1 SGHRS, CDR2 YFSETQ. Unmatched junction bases numbered 9, after V lost 3 bases and J lost 6 bases. The full variable domain, its missing parts supplied by reference TRBV5-1 and TRBJ2-7, is KAGVTQTPRYLIKTRGQQVTLSCSPISGHRSVSWYQQTPGQGLQFLFEYFSETQRNKGNFPGRFSGRQFSNSRSEMNVSTLELGDSALYLCASSSGTSGMVGEQYFGPGTRLTVT.

The gene calls are TRBV6-6 and TRBJ2-7, with 7 bases aligning to TRBD2. The CDR3 has 16 residues. Germline CDR1 MNHNY, CDR2 SVGAGI (reference sequence). V dropped 2 bases and J dropped 6; count of bases not matched to a gene: 13. CDR3 amino acids: CASSYPRAGSLSEQYF. For the CDR3, the DNA is TGTGCCAGCAGTTACCCAAGAGCGGGATCCCTCTCCGAGCAGTACTTC.

The CDR3 loop is CASRSLREVGEQYF. The CDR3 coding sequence is TGTGCCAGCAGGTCCCTGCGGGAGGTGGGCGAGCAGTACTTC. The rearrangement links TRBV5-6 to TRBJ2-7; 8 bases match TRBD2. Per the germline V gene, CDR1 is SGHDT and CDR2 is YYEEEE. Germline trimming cut 5 bases from V and 6 bases from J; bases unmatched to any gene: 10. The CDR3 consists of 14 residues.

A few counts support this clone. CDR3 sequence: CASSSRQSNYGYTF. The CDR3 nucleotides read TGTGCCAGCAGTTCACGACAGAGTAACTATGGCTACACCTTC. This sequence joins TRBV6-5 and TRBJ1-2; a weak D match, TRBD1 (5 bases). Between the trimmed V and J ends, which lost 4 bases and 1 base, there was a span of 10 bases. The CDR3 covers 14 residues. Germline V gene data show CDR1 as MNHEY and CDR2 as SVGAGI.

This chain connects TRBV6-2 or TRBV6-3 to TRBJ2-5; 8 bases map to TRBD2. CDR3 size: 15 residues. With V trimmed by 3 bases and J by 5 bases, 8 bases remained unmatched. Germline V lookup: CDR1 MNHEY, CDR2 SVGEGT. The CDR3 reads CASSYGREDGETQYF. CDR3 bases: TGTGCCAGCAGTTATGGGCGGGAGGATGGCGAGACCCAGTACTTC.

This sequence joins TRBV7-2 and TRBJ2-2, with TRBD1 matching over 8 bases. The CDR3 sequence is 17 residues long. V was pared by 4 bases and J by 5 bases, with 12 bases of the junction left unmatched. The germline gives CDR1 SGHTA, CDR2 FQGNSA. The CDR3 here is CASSSPDREEGTGELFF. The CDR3 DNA follows: TGTGCCAGCAGCTCCCCGGACAGGGAAGAAGGGACCGGGGAGCTGTTTTTT.

The chain employs TRBV24-1 and TRBJ2-3; 9 bases are shared with TRBD2. Looked up from germline, CDR1 is KGHDR and CDR2 is SFDVKD. Trimming removed 4 bases from V and 4 bases from J; junction bases left unmatched: 8. CDR3 size: 16 residues. CDR3 amino acids: CATSDLWAGGSDTQYF. The CDR3 DNA reads TGTGCCACCAGTGACCTATGGGCGGGAGGGTCAGATACGCAGTATTTT.

The rearrangement links TRBV7-9 to TRBJ2-4; D uncertain. The CDR3 has 16 amino acids. Trimming removed 4 bases from V and 7 bases from J, with 20 bases in between. Germline assignment: CDR1 SEHNR and CDR2 FQNEAQ (reference sequence). The CDR3, as DNA: TGTGCCAGCAGCTCCGAGCGTTTGGGTCCCACGAACATTCAGTACTTC. It translates to CASSSERLGPTNIQYF.

The chain's CDR3 is CASSYPTETQYF. In DNA form, the CDR3 reads TGTGCCAGCAGTTATCCGACAGAGACCCAGTACTTC. J is TRBJ2-5 and V is TRBV6-2 or TRBV6-3; D ambiguous. CDR1 is MNHEY, CDR2 SVGEGT, per germline. This CDR3 region has 12 residues. Trimming left V 3 bases short and J 4 bases short, with 6 bases between.

The gene calls are TRBV7-9 and TRBJ1-2; the D gene is possibly TRBD1 (5 bases). The CDR3 sequence is 16 residues long. Germline CDR1 and CDR2: SEHNR and FQNEAQ (reference sequence). Trimming shortened V by 0 bases and J by 4 bases, and 15 bases separated the two germline ends. The chain's CDR3 is CASSLAPGSIFYGYTF. CDR3 coding DNA: TGTGCCAGCAGCTTAGCGCCAGGGTCCATCTTCTATGGCTACACCTTC.

The chain combines TRBV6-5 with TRBJ2-2; no definite D call. The germline V gene encodes CDR1 MNHEY and CDR2 SVGAGI. V was shortened by 6 bases and J by 0 bases, with 8 bases between the two germline ends. The CDR3 is made up of 14 amino acids. CDR3 sequence reads: CASSGDANTGELFF. The CDR3 region has the DNA TGTGCCAGCAGCGGCGATGCGAACACCGGGGAGCTGTTTTTT.

This clone has only one observation. The chain carries TRBV19 and TRBJ2-3; 12 nucleotides line up with TRBD2. Losses at the gene ends were 5 bases for V and 6 bases for J; bases not matched to a gene: 12. Germline-derived CDR1 and CDR2 are LNHDA and SQIVND (reference sequence). The length of the CDR3 is 17 residues. This CDR3 is CASSVFQGLAGTDTQYF. The CDR3 DNA reads TGTGCCAGTAGTGTCTTCCAAGGACTAGCGGGAACGGATACGCAGTATTTT.

A word on this clone: Other DNA sequences from this sample encode an identical CDR3 as well. CDR3 sequence: CASSQFGGNTEAFF. CDR3 in DNA: TGCGCCAGCAGCCAGTTCGGGGGGAACACTGAAGCTTTCTTT. The genes are TRBV4-1 and TRBJ1-1; D might be TRBD1 (5 bases). The CDR3 is 14 amino acids. Trimming pared 3 bases from V and 1 base from J, leaving 9 bases between. CDR1 is MGHRA, CDR2 YSYEKL, per germline.

The chain is built from TRBV7-2 and TRBJ2-7; D may match TRBD1 or TRBD2 (5 bases each). This CDR3 region has 14 residues. V dropped 1 base and J dropped 3 bases, with 10 bases sitting between them. In germline, CDR1 is SGHTA, CDR2 FQGNSA. The CDR3 sequence: CASSLGGTRYEQYF. The CDR3 coding sequence is TGTGCCAGCAGCTTAGGTGGGACCCGCTACGAGCAGTACTTC.

V usage is TRBV6-5 and J usage is TRBJ1-1; tentatively, D is TRBD1 (5 bases). Germline V gene data show CDR1 as MNHEY and CDR2 as SVGAGI. V lost 6 bases to trimming and J lost 2 bases, with 13 bases between them. This CDR3 contains 14 residues. CDR3 sequence reads: CASSGGEANTEAFF. The CDR3 region has the DNA TGTGCCAGCAGCGGGGGGGAAGCTAACACTGAAGCTTTCTTT.

The chain uses TRBV7-5 and TRBJ2-3; TRBD2, as called in the table, went unchecked against the DNA. TRBV7-5 is noted as a pseudogene. The CDR3 consists of 15 residues. The CDR3 DNA reads as TGTGTCAGAGGAATAGCGGGAGCACGAACAGATACGCAGTATTTT. Its translation is CVRGIAGARTDTQYF.

The chain recombines TRBV10-3 with TRBJ2-5, with 7 bases lining up with TRBD1. With 2 bases clipped from V and 4 bases from J, the junction kept 4 bases outside the gene matches. Looked up from germline, CDR1 is ENHRY and CDR2 is SYGVKD. This CDR3 is 14 amino acids long. CDR3 protein: CAISETDRAETQYF. As DNA, the CDR3 is TGTGCCATCAGTGAGACTGACAGGGCAGAGACCCAGTACTTC.